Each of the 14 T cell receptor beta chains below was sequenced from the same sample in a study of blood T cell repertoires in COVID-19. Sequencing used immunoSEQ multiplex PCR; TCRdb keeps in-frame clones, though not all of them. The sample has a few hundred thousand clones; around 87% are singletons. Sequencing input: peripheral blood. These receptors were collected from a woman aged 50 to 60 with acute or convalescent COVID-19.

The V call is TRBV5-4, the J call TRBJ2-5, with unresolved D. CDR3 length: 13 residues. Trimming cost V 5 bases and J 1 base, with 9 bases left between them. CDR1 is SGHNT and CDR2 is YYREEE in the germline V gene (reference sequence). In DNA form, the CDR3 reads TGTGCCAGCAGTCCGATGGCCCAAGAGACCCAGTACTTC. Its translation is CASSPMAQETQYF.

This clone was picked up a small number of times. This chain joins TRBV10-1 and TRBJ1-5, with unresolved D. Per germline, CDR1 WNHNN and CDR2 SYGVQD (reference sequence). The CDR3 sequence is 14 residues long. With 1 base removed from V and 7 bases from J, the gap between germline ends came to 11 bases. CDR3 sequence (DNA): TGCGCCAGCAGTGAGTTAGGAGAGGGACAGCCCCAGCATTTT. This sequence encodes CASSELGEGQPQHF.

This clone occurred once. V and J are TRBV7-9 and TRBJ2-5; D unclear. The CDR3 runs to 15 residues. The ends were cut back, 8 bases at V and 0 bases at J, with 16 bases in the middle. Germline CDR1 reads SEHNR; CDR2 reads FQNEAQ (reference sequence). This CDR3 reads CASRGPSLYQETQYF. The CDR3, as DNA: TGTGCCAGCCGAGGTCCATCCTTGTACCAAGAGACCCAGTACTTC.

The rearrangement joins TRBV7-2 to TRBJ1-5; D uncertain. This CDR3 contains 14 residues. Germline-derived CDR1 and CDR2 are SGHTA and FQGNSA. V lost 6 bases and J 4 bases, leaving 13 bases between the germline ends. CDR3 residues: CASSSQTGNQPQHF. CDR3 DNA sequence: TGTGCCAGCAGTTCCCAGACCGGGAATCAGCCCCAGCATTTT.

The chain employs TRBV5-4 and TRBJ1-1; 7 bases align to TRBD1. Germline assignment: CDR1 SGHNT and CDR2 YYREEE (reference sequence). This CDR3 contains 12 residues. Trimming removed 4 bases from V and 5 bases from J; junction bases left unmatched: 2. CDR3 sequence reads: CASSVGQTEAFF. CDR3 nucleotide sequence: TGTGCCAGCAGCGTGGGACAGACTGAAGCTTTCTTT. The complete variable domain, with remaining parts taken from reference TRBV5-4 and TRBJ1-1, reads ETGVTQSPTHLIKTRGQQVTLRCSSQSGHNTVSWYQQALGQGPQFIFQYYREEENGRGNFPPRFSGLQFPNYSSELNVNALELDDSALYLCASSVGQTEAFFGQGTRLTVV.

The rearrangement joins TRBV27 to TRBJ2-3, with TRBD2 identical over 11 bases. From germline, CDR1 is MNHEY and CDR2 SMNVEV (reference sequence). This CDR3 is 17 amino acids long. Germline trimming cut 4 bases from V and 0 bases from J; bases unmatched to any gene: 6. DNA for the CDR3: TGTGCCAGCAGTTCAATAGCGGGAGGGGCCAGCACAGATACGCAGTATTTT. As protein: CASSSIAGGASTDTQYF.

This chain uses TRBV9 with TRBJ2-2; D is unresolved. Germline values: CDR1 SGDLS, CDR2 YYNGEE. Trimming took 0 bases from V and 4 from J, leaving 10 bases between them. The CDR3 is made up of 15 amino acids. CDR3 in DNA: TGTGCCAGCAGCGTAGTCCCAATCAGCACCGGGGAGCTGTTTTTT. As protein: CASSVVPISTGELFF. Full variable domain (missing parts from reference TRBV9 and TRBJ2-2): DSGVTQTPKHLITATGQRVTLRCSPRSGDLSVYWYQQSLDQGLQFLIQYYNGEERAKGNILERFSAQQFPDLHSELNLSSLELGDSALYFCASSVVPISTGELFFGEGSRLTVL.

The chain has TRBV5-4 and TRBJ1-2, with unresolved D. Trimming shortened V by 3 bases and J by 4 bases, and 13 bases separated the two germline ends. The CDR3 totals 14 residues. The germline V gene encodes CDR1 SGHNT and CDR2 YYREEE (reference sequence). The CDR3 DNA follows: TGTGCCAGCAGCTCCCTGGAGTTGAGCTATGGCTACACCTTC. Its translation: CASSSLELSYGYTF.

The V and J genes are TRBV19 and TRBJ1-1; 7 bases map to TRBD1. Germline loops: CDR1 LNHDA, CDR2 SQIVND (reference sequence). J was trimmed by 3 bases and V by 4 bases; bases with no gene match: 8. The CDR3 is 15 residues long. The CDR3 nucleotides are TGTGCCAGTAGTAAAGCGACAGGGTATGACACTGAAGCTTTCTTT. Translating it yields CASSKATGYDTEAFF.

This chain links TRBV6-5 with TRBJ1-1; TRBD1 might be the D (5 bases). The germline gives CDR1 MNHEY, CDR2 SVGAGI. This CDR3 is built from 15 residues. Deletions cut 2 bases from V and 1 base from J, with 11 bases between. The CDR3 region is CASSYGGIGNTEAFF. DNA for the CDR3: TGTGCCAGCAGTTACGGGGGGATCGGGAACACTGAAGCTTTCTTT.

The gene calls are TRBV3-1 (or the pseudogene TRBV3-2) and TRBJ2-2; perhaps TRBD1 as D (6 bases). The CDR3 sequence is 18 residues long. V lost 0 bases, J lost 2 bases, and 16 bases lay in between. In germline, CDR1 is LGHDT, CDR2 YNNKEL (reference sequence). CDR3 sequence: CASSQDGLPGDNTGELFF. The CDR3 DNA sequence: TGTGCCAGCAGCCAAGACGGCCTTCCAGGGGACAACACCGGGGAGCTGTTTTTT.

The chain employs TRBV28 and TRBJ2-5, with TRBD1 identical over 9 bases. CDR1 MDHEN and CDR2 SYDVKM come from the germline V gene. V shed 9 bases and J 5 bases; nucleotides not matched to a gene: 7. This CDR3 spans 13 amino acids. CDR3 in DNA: TGTGCCAGTCGGACAGGGGCGTTGGAGACCCAGTACTTC. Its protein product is CASRTGALETQYF.

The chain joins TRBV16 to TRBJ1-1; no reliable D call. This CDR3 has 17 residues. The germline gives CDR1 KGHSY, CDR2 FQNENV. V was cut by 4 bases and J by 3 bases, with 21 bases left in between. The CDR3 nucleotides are TGTGCCAGCAGCCTGTTCCTAGGGCCCGCGGGAGACACTGAAGCTTTCTTT. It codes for CASSLFLGPAGDTEAFF.

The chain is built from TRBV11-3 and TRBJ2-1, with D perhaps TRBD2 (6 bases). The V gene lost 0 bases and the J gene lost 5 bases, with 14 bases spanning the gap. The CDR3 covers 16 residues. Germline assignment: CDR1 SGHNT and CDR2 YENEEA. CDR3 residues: CASSLDLGLAHNEQFF. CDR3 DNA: TGTGCCAGCAGCTTAGATTTGGGACTGGCTCACAATGAGCAGTTCTTC.